This TCR beta chain was retrieved from a study of shared clonotypes between healthy human individuals (dated by TCRdb to about 2020). At the level of the whole study: The cohort comprised a couple of women and a few men aged 18 to 49 years. Per donor, three plates each were used for CD4 naive and CD4 memory, two for CD8 naive, and one for CD8 memory. To estimate repertoire size and how much clonotype sharing occurs between individuals, the study deeply sequenced the blood TCR repertoires of several healthy adults. To increase sequencing depth and limit assay-specific biases, different laboratories used diverse techniques to prepare libraries and sequence TCR repertoires. Each donor's leukapheresis produced roughly between roughly 0.94 and 9.5 billion PBMCs. Overall study outcomes, separate from this receptor: Even with the large sequencing depth, rarefaction of the sorted-subset datasets indicated that sequencing was incomplete. When a handful of donors were compared, the shared fraction of clonotypes was around 5% for naive CD4, approximately 3.3% for naive CD8, more than 2% for memory CD4, and 0.4% for memory CD8. Sampling was restricted to blood, and TCR repertoires in tissues likely differ from the TCR repertoires found in blood. Clonotypes shared by all four sorted-subset donors showed higher generation probabilities than non-shared clonotypes. Pairwise subsampling indicated that sequencing depth was expected to affect the degree of clonotype sharing among donors. Naive subsets generally had larger estimated clonotype richness than memory subsets did. Because the study included a small number of donors, the genetic and exposure-history diversity represented was limited.

Healthy HIV-negative adults with no recently reported acute infections or vaccinations were included as donors. All donors were Caucasian adults living in Nashville, Tennessee, USA. CD4+ T cells were enriched by magnetic negative selection; naive cells were then positively selected on CD45RA, and the negative fraction formed the memory subset. Blood was obtained by leukapheresis, after which PBMCs were separated by Ficoll-Histopaque density gradient centrifugation and cryopreserved in liquid nitrogen vapor phase. Purity and quantity of every magnetically sorted T cell population were checked by analytical flow cytometry. Genomic DNA was isolated from each sorted fraction and quantified by UV absorbance on a Nanodrop 2000c. TCR CDR3 regions were amplified from genomic DNA by multiplex PCR using the deep immunoSEQ assay. Genomic DNA extracted from each cell subset was distributed evenly over all wells of several immunoSEQ 96-well plates, and each plate served as one replicate. For sorted subsets, around 200 ng genomic DNA, equal to 25,000 to 35,000 T cell genomes, was loaded into each replicate PCR. Purified libraries were quantified with a Qubit 3.0 fluorometer, sized on a Bioanalyzer 2100, and re-quantified with the KAPA Library Quantification kit. A separate single-read 150-cycle Illumina NextSeq 550 flow cell was used to sequence each immunoSEQ 96-well plate. For the original study's pipeline: The immunoSEQ output contained only junctional sequences without quality scores, so filtering could not match that applied to full-length reads. Sequences were annotated with PyIR, a Python wrapper for IgBLAST v1.9, using IMGT germline references to assign V/J genes and CDR3. Reads were removed for weak V/J assignments (E-value above 1e-6), missing CDR3, stop codons, out-of-frame junctions, or ambiguous translated residues. V3J clonotypes were defined as sequences sharing an identical inferred V gene, J gene, and CDR3 amino acid sequence. The percentage overlap between two repertoires was calculated by dividing the number of shared unique clonotypes by the size of the smaller repertoire. Three approaches were used to assess repertoire richness: RTK rarefaction, the Chao1 estimator, and Recon v2.1 estimates of unobserved clonotypes. Generation probabilities were computed with OLGA for all TCRbeta clonotypes obtained by the gDNA method from a few donors. The clones in this table, taken by TCRdb from immuneACCESS, are in-frame only. Not every clone is retained; where verified, under half of the shortfall comes from an unresolved V gene, and the cause of the rest is unknown. V, J and clone size derive from that table, while D and trimming were established from the DNA sequence. Present in this sample are 2,100,000 or so clones, approximately 96% of which were seen just once. Roughly 0.13% of the sample rests with the top ten.

The germline V gene provides CDR1 SGHTA and CDR2 FQGNSA. The CDR3 covers 13 residues, taking in both the cysteine and the phenylalanine. CDR3 DNA is the only sequence kept; it has 39 bases, read in frame from the first base. The trim is 5 bases for V and 0 bases for J, with a gap of 8 bases between the germline ends. Of note for this clone: Its specific antigen is unknown. Base qualities are not recorded, but no much larger clone differs from it by a single base.

The V gene is TRBV7-2 and the J gene is TRBJ2-7, with TRBD2 as a weak D call on 6 bases. This receptor was obtained from a man younger than 30 in good health. The sample taken for sequencing was naive CD4+ T cells sorted from blood. In the paper's terms, the cell subset or site label means: CD45RA+ positively selected. The DNA is as follows: TGTGCCAGCAGCCATAGCGGCTCCTACGAGCAGTACTTC. It translates to CASSHSGSYEQYF.